This T cell receptor beta chain is drawn from a study of technical replicates of blood from a few donors. Clones were sequenced by immunoSEQ multiplex PCR, and TCRdb holds only the in-frame ones, with some missing. This repertoire shows more than 65,000 clones, roughly 93% found once; its top ten account for about 0.37%. CDR3 size: 14 residues. Looked up from germline, CDR1 is KGHSH and CDR2 is LQKENI. The V end was cut by 2 bases, the J end by 2 bases, with 8 bases between. This TCR derives from a human donor in good health. The sample consisted of T cells isolated from PBMCs. This rearrangement joins TRBV18 to TRBJ2-3; D remains ambiguous. CDR3 coding DNA: TGTGCCAGCTCACCAGACATCTACACAGATACGCAGTATTTT. Translation: CASSPDIYTDTQYF.